These T cell receptor beta chains were read from a single sample in a study of blood T cell repertoires in COVID-19. The repertoire was sequenced with immunoSEQ multiplex PCR; TCRdb's copy has only in-frame clones and lacks some. There are 120,000 or so clones in the sample; around three quarters occur only once, and 30% to 45% lies in the top ten. Sequenced material: peripheral blood. The receptors shown here come from a man aged 35-49 years with active or convalescent COVID-19. Both conserved end residues are part of each CDR3. A D gene is named only where the DNA matches it firmly. Expanded clones get a size class; other rows say once, few or many, or leave the size out.

v_gene	j_gene	d_gene	abundance	CDR3aa	CDR3nt
TRBV5-6	TRBJ1-2	NA	once	CASNSLMGAGYTF	TGTGCCAGCAACTCGCTAATGGGCGCGGGCTACACCTTC
TRBV5-1	TRBJ2-2	TRBD1	NA	CASVGQGDTGELFF	TGCGCCAGCGTCGGACAGGGGGACACCGGGGAGCTGTTTTTT
TRBV7-2	TRBJ1-1	NA	NA	CASSLGRGGIFNTEAFF	TGTGCCAGCAGCTTAGGCAGGGGTGGGATTTTTAACACTGAAGCTTTCTTT
TRBV7-2	TRBJ2-1	TRBD2	NA	CASSLGSGGSQFF	TGTGCCAGCAGCTTGGGTAGCGGGGGATCTCAGTTCTTC
TRBV28	TRBJ2-5	NA	NA	CASSLFVQETQYF	TGTGCCAGCAGTTTATTCGTCCAAGAGACCCAGTACTTC
TRBV28	TRBJ1-1	NA	NA	CASSLLRRDTEAFF	TGTGCCAGCAGTTTATTAAGGCGGGACACTGAAGCTTTCTTT
TRBV28	TRBJ1-5	NA	NA	CATLGRGRGNQPQHF	TGTGCCACCTTGGGGCGGGGGAGGGGCAATCAGCCCCAGCATTTT
TRBV28	TRBJ1-2	NA	NA	CASTPGAGKDGYTF	TGTGCCAGCACCCCAGGGGCAGGGAAGGATGGCTACACCTTC
TRBV5-1	TRBJ1-2	TRBD1	once	CASTPRPGQGDGYTF	TGCGCCAGCACTCCGCGACCGGGACAGGGGGATGGCTACACCTTC
TRBV28	TRBJ1-1	NA	NA	CASSRSVNTEAFF	TGTGCCAGCAGTCGATCAGTGAACACTGAAGCTTTCTTT
TRBV27	TRBJ2-1	NA	once	CASSSLGDNEQFF	TGTGCCAGCAGTTCCCTAGGGGACAATGAGCAGTTCTTC
TRBV7-7	TRBJ2-5	NA	NA	CASSALGAQETQYF	TGTGCTAGCAGCGCCCTGGGGGCCCAAGAGACCCAGTACTTC